This TCR beta chain was retrieved from a study of OX40 agonist ivuxolimab in advanced cancers. Turning to the study itself: Ivuxolimab, an antibody that agonizes OX40 (CD134), was administered to the patients. The mean age was approximately 56 years, ranging from roughly 23 to 80, with about four fifths of participants male. Overall study findings and caveats: In CD8+ T cells, expanded clones were on average more numerous than in CD4+. At doses 0.1 to 3.0 mg/kg, CD4+ and CD8+ clones expanded.

Concerning this clone: Its antigen is not known.

Profiled with immunoSEQ multiplex PCR; TCRdb holds only in-frame clones, not every one. The sample has about 36,000 clones, 65% to 85% seen once. This CDR3 has 16 amino acids. The ends were cut back, 2 bases at V and 2 bases at J, with 15 bases in the middle. Germline values: CDR1 MNHEY, CDR2 SMNVEV (reference sequence). Sample: CD4+ or CD8+ T cells sorted from blood, taken in a trial of the OX40 agonist ivuxolimab. The receptor comes from an adult with an advanced solid tumor such as melanoma, head and neck, liver or kidney cancer. The V and J genes are TRBV27 and TRBJ1-1; D perhaps matches TRBD1 (6 bases). CDR3 loop: CASSLPRGAGNTEAFF. DNA of the CDR3: TGTGCCAGCAGTTTACCGAGGGGGGCTGGCAACACTGAAGCTTTCTTT.